This T cell receptor beta chain was sequenced during a study of shared clonotypes between healthy human individuals. Findings and limits, study-wide: On the whole, naive subsets had larger estimated richness than memory subsets had.

Naivety among CD8 cells was defined by CD45RO negativity and positive CCR7 selection, thereby excluding terminally differentiated effector memory CD45RA+ cells. Trimming pared 2 bases from V and 3 bases from J, leaving 13 bases between. This CDR3 spans 15 amino acids. The germline V gene encodes CDR1 ENHRY and CDR2 SYGVKD. This table comes from immunoSEQ multiplex PCR, and its TCRdb copy is limited to in-frame clones, with some not included. The sample carries around 2.1 million clones, about 92% recorded once. Details on this clone: Its specificity is not known.

The chain carries TRBV10-3 and TRBJ1-1; D unresolved. The clonotype originates from a man aged 18 to 29 in good health. Some clones in this sample may be carry-over from other donors' samples. The sample consisted of naive CD8+ T cells from PBMCs. The CDR3: CAISEREVWDTEAFF. CDR3 DNA sequence: TGTGCCATCAGTGAGAGAGAGGTGTGGGACACTGAAGCTTTCTTT.